A selection of T cell receptor beta chains follows, all from one sample in a study of blood T cell repertoires in COVID-19. The method was immunoSEQ multiplex PCR; TCRdb's version includes in-frame clones alone and lacks a portion of them. The profile covers 70,000 to 80,000 clones, with approximately 83% appearing a single time and roughly 12% taken by the ten largest. The sample consisted of peripheral blood. Source of these receptors: a human donor in a cohort sampled during active COVID-19. The CDR3 runs from the conserved cysteine through the conserved F or W. D genes are given only for firm matches. Clone sizes are given selectively: once, few, many, or a class where the clone is expanded.

TRBV18	TRBJ1-5	-	-	TGTGCCAGCTCACCACTTACTGTAGATAGCAATCAGCCCCAGCATTTT	CASSPLTVDSNQPQHF
TRBV10-3	TRBJ2-2	-	-	TGTGCCATCAGTCCACGGGGGACTCACACCGGGGAGCTGTTTTTT	CAISPRGTHTGELFF
TRBV7-9	TRBJ2-4	-	TRBD2	TGTGCCAGCAGCTTTCTAGCGGGGGGCCATTTAGCCAAAAACATTCAGTACTTC	CASSFLAGGHLAKNIQYF
TRBV2	TRBJ2-1	-	TRBD1	TGTGCCAGCAGTGGCCCTAAACAGGGGGCTCTCATCGGTGGTGAGCAGTTCTTC	CASSGPKQGALIGGEQFF
TRBV2	TRBJ2-7	-	TRBD1	TGTGCCAGCAGTCGCGGGACAGGGGGCGAGCAGTACTTC	CASSRGTGGEQYF
TRBV7-2	TRBJ1-2	-	-	TGTGCCAGCAGCTTAGGACAGGACTATGGCTACACCTTC	CASSLGQDYGYTF
TRBV6-5	TRBJ2-2	-	-	TGTGCCAGCAGTACTACCGGGACAACCGGGGAGCTGTTTTTT	CASSTTGTTGELFF
TRBV24-1	TRBJ2-3	-	TRBD2	TGTGCCACCAGTGATTCAGAGCGGGGGTACACAGATACGCAGTATTTT	CATSDSERGYTDTQYF
TRBV9	TRBJ2-7	-	-	TGTGCCAGCAGCGAGAGGACAGCCACCTCTCAGTACTTC	CASSERTATSQYF
TRBV12-5	TRBJ1-4	-	-	TGTGCTAGTGGTTTGGTATTAGGGGCAACTAATGAAAAACTGTTTTTT	CASGLVLGATNEKLFF
TRBV10-3	TRBJ1-1	-	TRBD1	TGTGCCACTACCGGGACAGGGGGAGGTGAAGCTTTCTTT	CATTGTGGGEAFF
TRBV7-8	TRBJ2-5	-	-	TGTGCCAGCAGCTCAGGACTAGGGGGGGGCCCCCAAGAGACCCAGTACTTC	CASSSGLGGGPQETQYF
TRBV19	TRBJ1-1	-	-	TGTGCCAGTAGTATAGGTAACAGGAACACTGAAGCTTTCTTT	CASSIGNRNTEAFF
TRBV4-2	TRBJ2-3	-	TRBD2	TGTGCCAGCAGCCAAGATCATCAGCGGGGGGGCACAGATACGCAGTATTTT	CASSQDHQRGGTDTQYF
TRBV10-2	TRBJ1-6	-	-	TGCGCCAGCAGTGAGTCCCGGGGGATTGTGTTGAATTCACCCCTCCACTTT	CASSESRGIVLNSPLHF
TRBV3-1/TRBV3-2	TRBJ1-2	once	-	TGTGCCAGCAGCCAAATCAATGGCTACACCTTC	CASSQINGYTF
TRBV18	TRBJ1-6	-	TRBD1	TGTGCCAGCTCGCCAGGACAGGGAGGTTCACCCCTCCACTTT	CASSPGQGGSPLHF
TRBV7-3	TRBJ1-2	-	-	TGTGCCAGCAGCCCCGACAAAAACTATGGCTACACCTTC	CASSPDKNYGYTF
TRBV2	TRBJ1-6	-	TRBD1	TGTGCCAGCAGTGAACTTGGGACAGGGGACTCACCCCTCCACTTT	CASSELGTGDSPLHF
TRBV7-9	TRBJ1-2	-	TRBD1	TGTGCCAGCAGCTTAGGAGGGGGCGCAGGGTATGGCTACACCTTC	CASSLGGGAGYGYTF
TRBV6-2/TRBV6-3	TRBJ2-5	-	-	TGTGCCAGCAGTTACTCCCTAGATCCCCCAAGCGGGACCCAGTACTTC	CASSYSLDPPSGTQYF
TRBV30	TRBJ1-2	few	-	TGTGCCTGGAGTGTTGAGGCCAACTATGGCTACACCTTC	CAWSVEANYGYTF
TRBV5-6	TRBJ1-2	-	-	TGTGCCAGCACCCTCCCCGTCGTGGAGATCTACACCTTC	CASTLPVVEIYTF
TRBV5-1	TRBJ2-2	-	TRBD1	TGCGCCAGCAGCGCCGGACAGGGAGCCGGGGAGCTGTTTTTT	CASSAGQGAGELFF
TRBV15	TRBJ2-2	-	-	TGTGCCACCAGCGGGGGGTTTAACACCGGGGAGCTGTTTTTT	CATSGGFNTGELFF
TRBV7-2	TRBJ2-4	-	TRBD2	TGTGCCAGCAGCTTAGTAGGCGGGGGGGCTGGGGAGAACATTCAGTACTTC	CASSLVGGGAGENIQYF
TRBV3-1/TRBV3-2	TRBJ2-5	few	TRBD2	TGTGCCAGCAGCCAAGATGGCGGGGGGCAAGAGACCCAGTACTTC	CASSQDGGGQETQYF
TRBV7-6	TRBJ2-2	few	-	TGTGCCAGCAGCTTATCCCCGACAAACACCGGGGAGCTGTTTTTT	CASSLSPTNTGELFF
TRBV3-1/TRBV3-2	TRBJ2-7	-	TRBD1	TGTGCCAGCAGCCAAGATCTTGGGACAGGGAGCTCCTACGAGCAGTACTTC	CASSQDLGTGSSYEQYF
TRBV5-1	TRBJ2-1	-	-	TGCGCCAGCAGCCTGGGTGGGGGGGGCGGCCCCTACAATGAGCAGTTCTTC	CASSLGGGGGPYNEQFF
TRBV9	TRBJ2-5	-	-	TGTGCCAGCAGCCCGAGGGCTGGCCTCGAGGGAGAGACCCAGTACTTC	CASSPRAGLEGETQYF
TRBV3-1/TRBV3-2	TRBJ1-5	-	-	TGTGCCAGCAGCCAAGACAGGGATCAGCCCCAGCATTTT	CASSQDRDQPQHF
TRBV7-9	TRBJ1-1	-	-	TGTGCCAGCAGCTACACAAGTGAAGCTTTCTTT	CASSYTSEAFF
TRBV5-1	TRBJ2-3	-	-	TGCGCCAGCAGCTTGGCGGAGGTCTCGGTGACCGATACGCAGTATTTT	CASSLAEVSVTDTQYF
TRBV11-2	TRBJ2-2	-	TRBD1	TGTGCCAGCAGCGCATTCAGGGGGCGCGGCACCGGGGAGCTGTTTTTT	CASSAFRGRGTGELFF
TRBV24-1	TRBJ2-5	-	TRBD2	TGTGCCACCAGTGACCCCCGAGGACTAGTGGGAACCCAGTACTTC	CATSDPRGLVGTQYF
TRBV6-5	TRBJ2-2	-	-	TGTGCCAGCAGTTTCTGGGGGGGGCGTCACGGGGAGCTGTTTTTT	CASSFWGGRHGELFF
TRBV7-6	TRBJ2-7	-	TRBD2	TGTGCCAGCTGTTCTAATAGCGGGGAGGGGCTCTACGAGCAGTACTTC	CASCSNSGEGLYEQYF
TRBV11-3	TRBJ1-1	-	-	TGTGCCAGCAGCTTAAATGCAGGGGAAGCTTTCTTT	CASSLNAGEAFF
TRBV11-3	TRBJ1-5	-	TRBD1	TGTGCCAGCAGCAACCACAGGGGGCGCGGGGATAGCAATCAGCCCCAGCATTTT	CASSNHRGRGDSNQPQHF
TRBV6-2/TRBV6-3	TRBJ2-4	once	TRBD2	TGTGCCAGCAGTTATAGTAGCGGGGGGGGCCGCGGTAACATTCAGTACTTC	CASSYSSGGGRGNIQYF